The clone carrying this T cell receptor beta chain was counted only a few times. The antigen is not known. HTBI primers from iRepertoire and Arm-PCR of CDR3 regions yielded the TCR beta libraries. TCRdb redid the calling of the multiplex PCR reads with MiXCR, one entry per CDR3 protein. The sample holds about 660,000 distinct CDR3 sequences, about 30% seen once. Time point described: persistent/refractory GD, antithyroid drugs over 5 years with positive TRAb. From RNA extracted from PBMCs, the TCR library was made. The EDTA tubes were filled with around 8.5 milliliters of drawn peripheral blood. The data derive from a study of regulatory T cells in long-lasting Graves disease. General study points: Those with persistent disease had in common more public clonotypes (about 2,500) than new patients (roughly 1,000).

Germline CDR1 reads SGHVS; CDR2 reads FNYEAQ. The CDR3 spans 13 residues. Trimming stripped 5 bases from V and 5 bases from J, with 10 bases between. This TCR derives from a female donor with Graves disease. The sample consisted of peripheral blood mononuclear cells (PBMCs), taken when the disease was refractory, from a patient treated with antithyroid drugs. The chain employs TRBV7-6 and TRBJ1-5; D ambiguous. The CDR3 reads CASSTRGDQPQHF. In DNA, the CDR3 is TGTGCCAGCAGCACGCGCGGGGATCAGCCCCAGCATTTT.